This is a list of T cell receptor beta chains from one sample in a study of T cells expressing NK-cell markers. TCRdb processed the 5' RACE reads again and assigns one entry to each CDR3 protein, with no DNA. Its table lists a few hundred thousand distinct CDR3 sequences. Specimen: blood T cells: a sorted CD56 or NKG2C T cell subset, CD4+ or CD8+ T cells, or bulk PBMC T cells (not recorded which). Receptor source: a woman between 45 and 60 years old in good health. Both conserved end residues are part of each CDR3.

v_gene	j_gene	CDR3aa
TRBV10-3	TRBJ2-2	CATSLGQRTGELFF
TRBV10-3	TRBJ2-4	CAISPGQGAARDIQYF
TRBV29-1	TRBJ2-5	CSVTPMGSQIGIGETQYF
TRBV6-5	TRBJ2-3	CASSYRAGNTDTQYF
TRBV20-1	TRBJ2-1	CSASVILHNEQFF
TRBV5-1	TRBJ2-1	CASSLTSGGSSYNEQFF
TRBV6-5	TRBJ2-3	CASRGTTDTQYF
TRBV5-1	TRBJ2-2	CASSRTVSRGGELFF
TRBV7-7	TRBJ1-4	CASSSSENEKLFF
TRBV29-1	TRBJ1-1	CSVGGIRNTEAFF
TRBV19	TRBJ2-7	CASSSVGSRSEQYF
TRBV30	TRBJ2-7	CAWARSSYEQYF
TRBV4-1	TRBJ2-7	CASSPLPGQPYEQYF
TRBV10-3	TRBJ2-5	CAISEKAGVETQYF
TRBV21-1	TRBJ1-5	CASSKWTGPSPQHF
TRBV19	TRBJ1-6	CASSITGANSPLHF
TRBV3-1	TRBJ2-1	CASSQEPQGPNNEQFF
TRBV24-1	TRBJ2-3	CATSDRGPGTQYF
TRBV12-3/TRBV12-4	TRBJ2-2	CASSLSSVRGELFF
TRBV14	TRBJ2-2	CASRRTSGKNTGELFF
TRBV19	TRBJ2-3	CASSSGLAGVDTQYF
TRBV20-1	TRBJ2-5	CRAGEGPQETQYF
TRBV6-6	TRBJ2-7	CASLPSGSYEQYF
TRBV6-5	TRBJ1-2	CASSPDSGNYGYTF
TRBV24-1	TRBJ2-2	CATSDFKETGPTGELFF
TRBV20-1	TRBJ2-1	CSARSLAGGLNEQFF
TRBV5-4	TRBJ2-1	CASSQTGRVYNEQFF
TRBV29-1	TRBJ2-1	CSVGRGLVNEQFF
TRBV6-4	TRBJ2-7	CASSDPKSVRSYEQYF
TRBV18	TRBJ2-7	CASSPSSGGPYEQYF
TRBV2	TRBJ1-2	CASTTGLLSYGYTF
TRBV20-1	TRBJ2-2	CSAKYSGRQNTGELFF
TRBV7-2	TRBJ2-1	CASSPRPLYNEQFF